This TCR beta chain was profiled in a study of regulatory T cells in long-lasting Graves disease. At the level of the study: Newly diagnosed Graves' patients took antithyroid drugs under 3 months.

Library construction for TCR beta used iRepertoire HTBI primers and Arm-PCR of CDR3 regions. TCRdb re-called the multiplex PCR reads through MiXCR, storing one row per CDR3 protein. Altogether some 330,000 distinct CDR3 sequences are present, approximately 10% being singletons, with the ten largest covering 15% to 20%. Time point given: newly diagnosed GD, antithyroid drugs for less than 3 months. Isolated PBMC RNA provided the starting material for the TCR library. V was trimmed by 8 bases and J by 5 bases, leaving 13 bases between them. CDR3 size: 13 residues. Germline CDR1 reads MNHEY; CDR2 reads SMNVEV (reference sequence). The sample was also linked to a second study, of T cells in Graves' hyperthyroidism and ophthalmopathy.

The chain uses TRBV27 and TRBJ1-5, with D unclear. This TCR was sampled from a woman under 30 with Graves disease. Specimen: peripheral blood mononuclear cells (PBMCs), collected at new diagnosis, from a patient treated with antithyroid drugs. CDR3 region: CASQDLEDQPQHF. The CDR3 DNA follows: TGTGCCAGCCAGGATCTCGAAGATCAGCCCCAGCATTTT.